This TCR beta chain was recorded in a study of T cell changes during pregnancy in multiple sclerosis. Only in-frame clones appear in the TCRdb table, and some are missing; sequencing was by immunoSEQ multiplex PCR. The sample includes about 59,000 clones, roughly 93% seen only once; the top ten take more than 2%. Germline CDR1 and CDR2: LNHDA and SQIVND (reference sequence). The CDR3 contains 12 residues. Between the trimmed V and J ends, which lost 5 bases and 4 bases, there was a span of 9 bases. Sequences were derived from CD8+ T cells from peripheral blood mononuclear cells, sampled in the third trimester of pregnancy. This receptor was identified in a female donor with multiple sclerosis, enrolled in a pregnancy study. V and J are TRBV19 and TRBJ2-7, with a weak D call TRBD1 (5 bases). CDR3 sequence: CASSGHGYEQYF. The CDR3 DNA sequence: TGTGCCAGTAGTGGACATGGGTACGAGCAGTACTTC.